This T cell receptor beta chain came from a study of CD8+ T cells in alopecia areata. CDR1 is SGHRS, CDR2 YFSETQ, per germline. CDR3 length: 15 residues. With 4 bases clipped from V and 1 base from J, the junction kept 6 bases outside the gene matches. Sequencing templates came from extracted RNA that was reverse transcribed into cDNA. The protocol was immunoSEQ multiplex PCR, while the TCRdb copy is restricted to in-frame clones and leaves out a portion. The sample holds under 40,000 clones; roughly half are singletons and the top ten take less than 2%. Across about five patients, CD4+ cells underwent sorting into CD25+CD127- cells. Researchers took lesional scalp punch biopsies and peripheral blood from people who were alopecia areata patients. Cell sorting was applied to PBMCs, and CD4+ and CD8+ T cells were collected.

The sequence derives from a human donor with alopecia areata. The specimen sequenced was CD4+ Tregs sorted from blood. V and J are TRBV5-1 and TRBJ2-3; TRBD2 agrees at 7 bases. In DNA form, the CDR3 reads TGCGCCAGCAGCCCCAGTGGGGGGGGCACAGATACGCAGTATTTT. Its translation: CASSPSGGGTDTQYF.